The 27 T cell receptor beta chains below all came from one sample that was sequenced in a study of vaccination and CD4 T cells after COVID-19. The Oncomine TCR Beta short-read assay sequenced DNA from cultured CD4+ T cells. TCRdb reprocessed the PCR reads via MiXCR and lists one record per CDR3 protein. The sample records roughly 12,000 distinct CDR3 sequences, around 49% being singletons. The sample's treatment: approximately 11-day PBMC culture with coronavirus spike peptide pools or control peptides (ViraFEST assay). Their antigens are not known. The sample taken for sequencing was CD4+ T cells from blood, cultured in vitro. These receptor sequences come from a human donor who had recovered from COVID-19.

V is TRBV20-1 and J is TRBJ1-6, with D possibly being TRBD1 (6 bases). Per the germline V gene, CDR1 is DFQATT and CDR2 is SNEGSKA (reference sequence). V lost 1 base and J lost 8, with 21 bases in between. The CDR3 contains 17 residues. The CDR3 DNA follows: TGCAGTGCTAGAGCAAAACAGGGATGGTCGATGGATTCACCCCTCCACTTT. This codes for CSARAKQGWSMDSPLHF.

In nucleotides, the CDR3 is TGCAGTGCTAGAGACGGACTAGCGGGATACACCGGGGAGCTGTTTTTT. Translation: CSARDGLAGYTGELFF. V and J are TRBV20-1 and TRBJ2-2, with 12 positions matching TRBD2. CDR3 length equals 16 residues. The ends lost 0 bases at V and 3 bases at J; junction bases unmatched: 2. In germline, CDR1 is DFQATT, CDR2 SNEGSKA (reference sequence).

This clonotype was recorded a few times. The chain links TRBV6-1 to TRBJ2-1, with 9 bases fitting TRBD2. This CDR3 has 16 amino acids. Germline CDR1 is MNHNS and CDR2 is SASEGT. V lost 10 bases and J lost 13; bases outside the gene matches: 23. The CDR3 coding sequence is TGTGCCACGATGGGGATTCGGCGGGAGGGCCTTAGGGGTCAGTTCTTC. This codes for CATMGIRREGLRGQFF.

This chain joins TRBV6-1 and TRBJ1-2, with 7 nucleotides matching TRBD1. With V trimmed by 6 bases and J by 0 bases, 10 bases remained unmatched. Per the germline V gene, CDR1 is MNHNS and CDR2 is SASEGT. This CDR3 is built from 16 residues. The CDR3 loop is CASSPHGTETNYGYTF. For the CDR3, the DNA is TGTGCCAGCAGCCCACACGGGACAGAAACTAACTATGGCTACACCTTC.

There are a few counts of this clonotype. The V and J genes are TRBV20-1 and TRBJ2-1; TRBD2 might be the D (7 bases). V dropped 1 base and J dropped 5 bases, with 15 bases sitting between them. Per the germline V gene, CDR1 is DFQATT and CDR2 is SNEGSKA (reference sequence). The CDR3 is made up of 15 amino acids. The CDR3 here is CSARGGGPGDNEQFF. For the CDR3, the DNA is TGCAGTGCTAGAGGGGGGGGCCCCGGGGACAATGAGCAGTTCTTC.

CDR3 sequence (DNA): TGCAGTGCCGAGCGACAGGGACAGGGGAATCAGCCCCAGCATTTT. Its protein is CSAERQGQGNQPQHF. This chain links TRBV20-1 with TRBJ1-5, with 10 nucleotides matching TRBD1. Germline values: CDR1 DFQATT, CDR2 SNEGSKA (reference sequence). The J segment lost 4 bases and the V segment lost 6 bases, leaving 9 bases of the junction unmatched. The CDR3 is 15 amino acids.

This clonotype has more than one count but fewer than ten. In nucleotides, the CDR3 is TGCAGTGCGTCACAGACAGGGGGCCTTTCACCCCTCCACTTT. The encoded protein is CSASQTGGLSPLHF. This chain links TRBV20-1 with TRBJ1-6; 10 bases map to TRBD1. The CDR3 loop spans 14 amino acids. V shed 6 bases and J 9 bases; nucleotides not matched to a gene: 8. The V gene's germline CDR1 is DFQATT and CDR2 SNEGSKA (reference sequence).

This clonotype was observed a handful of times. V and J are TRBV20-1 and TRBJ1-6; tentative D call: TRBD1 (5 bases). V gave up 6 bases and J gave up 8 bases, with 17 bases separating them. Germline V gene sequence: CDR1 DFQATT, CDR2 SNEGSKA (reference sequence). The CDR3 is 14 residues long. CDR3 sequence: CSAPRGTNHSPLHF. The CDR3 DNA reads TGCAGTGCCCCTCGGGGCACCAACCATTCACCCCTCCACTTT.

This clonotype was recorded once. V gene TRBV11-2 combines with J gene TRBJ2-7; D is undetermined. Germline V CDR1 and CDR2: SGHAT, FQNNGV. The V and J ends lost 1 base and 0 bases respectively, with 4 bases between them. The CDR3 has 13 residues. The CDR3 region has the DNA TGTGCCAGCAGCTTAGCTATCTCCTACGAGCAGTACTTC. It encodes CASSLAISYEQYF. Using reference TRBV11-2 and TRBJ2-7 for the parts outside the CDR3, the full variable domain is EAGVAQSPRYKIIEKRQSVAFWCNPISGHATLYWYQQILGQGPKLLIQFQNNGVVDDSQLPKDRFSAERLKGVDSTLKIQPAKLEDSAVYLCASSLAISYEQYFGPGTRLTVT.

In this sample, this clonotype turned up a few times. The chain combines TRBV15 with TRBJ2-3, with 14 positions matching TRBD2. V was pared by 7 bases and J by 8 bases, with 8 bases of the junction left unmatched. The germline gives CDR1 LNHNV, CDR2 YYDKDF (reference sequence). The CDR3 sequence is 15 residues long. CDR3 coding DNA: TGTGCCACCATGGGACTAGCGGGGGCTATGCGTACGCAGTATTTT. This translates into CATMGLAGAMRTQYF.

The rearrangement joins TRBV30 to TRBJ1-1; no definite D call. Deletions cut 2 bases from V and 4 bases from J, with 11 bases between. The CDR3 totals 13 residues. Germline V gives CDR1 GTSNPN, CDR2 SVGIG (reference sequence). In DNA form, the CDR3 reads TGTGCCTGGAGTCCCCGGGCCGGCACTGAAGCTTTCTTT. Protein: CAWSPRAGTEAFF.

The V call is TRBV21-1, the J call TRBJ2-3; the table assigns TRBD1, which was not confirmed against the DNA. TRBV21-1 is a listed pseudogene. The CDR3 has 18 amino acids. The chain's CDR3 is CASSKGEWDRASADTQYF. The DNA of the CDR3 is TGTGCCAGCAGCAAAGGGGAATGGGACAGGGCGTCGGCAGATACGCAGTATTTT.

The rearrangement uses TRBV5-4 and TRBJ1-4, with D possibly TRBD1 on 5 matching bases. Per germline, CDR1 SGHNT and CDR2 YYREEE (reference sequence). The CDR3 has 15 amino acids. V lost 5 bases to trimming and J lost 4 bases, with 15 bases between them. Here the CDR3 DNA reads TGTGCCAGCAGTGCCGCGGGGAGGGGTAATGAAAAACTGTTTTTT. Translation: CASSAAGRGNEKLFF.

This clonotype was seen a handful of times. The chain links TRBV20-1 to TRBJ1-6; no reliable D call. The CDR3 runs 13 residues. V was pared by 5 bases and J by 6 bases, with 11 bases between. CDR1 is DFQATT and CDR2 is SNEGSKA in the germline V gene (reference sequence). The CDR3 nucleotides are TGCAGTGCTGATAGCGGACGTAATTCACCCCTCCACTTT. Encoded protein: CSADSGRNSPLHF.

The rearrangement links TRBV20-1 to TRBJ2-3, with 13 bases lining up with TRBD2. The CDR3 is 20 amino acids. Trimming at V came to 1 base and at J to 2 bases, leaving 15 bases not matched to a gene. The germline CDR1 and CDR2 sequences are DFQATT and SNEGSKA (reference sequence). The CDR3 protein is CSARGHGLAGEMGNTDTQYF. DNA for the CDR3: TGCAGTGCTAGAGGCCACGGACTAGCGGGAGAAATGGGAAACACAGATACGCAGTATTTT.

V gene TRBV28 combines with J gene TRBJ1-1; D call uncertain. This CDR3 has 12 amino acids. The V end lost 2 bases, the J end lost 8 bases, and 9 bases lay between the germline ends. Germline-derived CDR1 and CDR2 are MDHEN and SYDVKM. CDR3 sequence reads: CASSLKGVEAFF. The CDR3 DNA sequence: TGTGCCAGCAGTTTAAAGGGAGTAGAAGCTTTCTTT.

The chain is built from TRBV25-1 and TRBJ1-2, with D perhaps TRBD1 (6 bases). The CDR3 contains 16 residues. Germline CDR1 is MGHDK and CDR2 is SYGVNS. The V gene lost 4 bases and the J gene lost 4 bases, with 19 bases spanning the gap. DNA of the CDR3: TGTGCCAGCAGTGCAACGAACAGGGTCGGGAGCTATGGCTACACCTTC. The encoded protein is CASSATNRVGSYGYTF.

J is TRBJ2-7 and V is TRBV20-1, with TRBD2 identical over 9 bases. Germline CDR1 is DFQATT and CDR2 is SNEGSKA (reference sequence). The CDR3 loop spans 17 amino acids. After removal of 0 bases from V and 6 bases from J, the junction contained 15 bases not matched to a gene. The CDR3 here is CSARDQGLAPTDGEQYF. DNA for the CDR3: TGCAGTGCTAGAGATCAGGGACTAGCCCCGACAGACGGCGAGCAGTACTTC.

The chain combines TRBV30 with TRBJ2-7, with 10 bases identical to TRBD1. J gave up 1 base and V 8 bases, and 5 bases lay outside the gene matches. CDR3 length: 13 residues. Germline-derived CDR1 and CDR2 are GTSNPN and SVGIG (reference sequence). The CDR3 loop is CAGTGEGSYEQYF. The CDR3 DNA is TGTGCCGGGACAGGGGAAGGATCCTACGAGCAGTACTTC. Based on the CDR3 plus reference TRBV30 and TRBJ2-7, the full variable domain is SQTIHQWPATLVQPVGSPLSLECTVEGTSNPNLYWYRQAAGRGLQLLFYSVGIGQISSEVPQNLSASRPQDRQFILSSKKLLLSDSGFYLCAGTGEGSYEQYFGPGTRLTVT.

This clonotype turned up a few times. This chain joins TRBV7-9 and TRBJ1-5; 8 positions agree with TRBD1. The CDR3 has 15 amino acids. After removal of 4 bases from V and 4 bases from J, the junction contained 6 bases not matched to a gene. Germline V gene data show CDR1 as SEHNR and CDR2 as FQNEAQ (reference sequence). CDR3 sequence reads: CASSSTGGGNQPQHF. The CDR3 nucleotides are TGTGCCAGCAGCTCCACAGGGGGGGGAAATCAGCCCCAGCATTTT.

The chain combines TRBV20-1 with TRBJ2-3; D is unresolved. The CDR3 totals 13 residues. V was pared by 0 bases and J by 4 bases, with 8 bases between. CDR1 is DFQATT, CDR2 SNEGSKA, per germline (reference sequence). CDR3 residues: CSARDEESDTQYF. CDR3 bases: TGCAGTGCTAGAGATGAGGAGTCAGATACGCAGTATTTT.

This clonotype was seen only a few times. The chain links TRBV20-1 to TRBJ2-7, with D perhaps matching TRBD1 or TRBD2 (6 bases each). Between the trimmed V and J ends, which lost 7 bases and 4 bases, there was a span of 14 bases. The CDR3 runs to 12 residues. CDR1 and CDR2 (germline): DFQATT, SNEGSKA (reference sequence). CDR3 sequence: CSVDGGRYEQYF. The CDR3 nucleotides are TGCAGTGTTGATGGGGGGCGGTACGAGCAGTACTTC.

V is TRBV6-1 and J is TRBJ1-2, with D perhaps TRBD1 (5 bases). The germline CDR1 and CDR2 sequences are MNHNS and SASEGT. This CDR3 comprises 14 residues. V was cut by 0 bases and J by 5 bases, with 10 bases left in between. CDR3 coding DNA: TGTGCCAGCAGTGAAGCGTGGGGGGTGTATGGCTACACCTTC. It translates to CASSEAWGVYGYTF.

The chain employs TRBV18 and TRBJ1-5; TRBD1 matches 8 bases. Germline V gives CDR1 KGHSH, CDR2 LQKENI. The CDR3 extends over 14 amino acids. Trimming took 3 bases from V and 5 from J; bases not matched to a gene: 3. The CDR3 loop reads CASSPYRGDQPQHF. The CDR3 coding sequence is TGTGCCAGCTCACCTTACAGGGGGGATCAGCCCCAGCATTTT.

V is TRBV11-1 and J is TRBJ2-7, with 13 positions matching TRBD2. V was clipped by 3 bases and J by 4 bases; unmatched bases: 9. CDR3 length: 17 residues. CDR1 SGHAT and CDR2 FQDESV come from the germline V gene (reference sequence). The CDR3 DNA reads as TGTGCCAGCAGCTTTGGCAGGGGACTAGCGGGGACATACGAGCAGTACTTC. This codes for CASSFGRGLAGTYEQYF. The entire variable domain, with the rest obtained from reference TRBV11-1 and TRBJ2-7, is as follows: EAEVAQSPRYKITEKSQAVAFWCDPISGHATLYWYRQILGQGPELLVQFQDESVVDDSQLPKDRFSAERLKGVDSTLKIQPAELGDSAMYLCASSFGRGLAGTYEQYFGPGTRLTVT.

V and J are TRBV12-3 or TRBV12-4 and TRBJ2-3; no clear D. Trimming left V 7 bases short and J 2 bases short, with 10 bases between. This CDR3 has 13 residues. CDR3 loop: CASMGHNTDTQYF. The CDR3 nucleotides read TGTGCCAGCATGGGTCATAACACAGATACGCAGTATTTT.

This clonotype turned up a few times. This chain links TRBV20-1 with TRBJ2-7; D gene unclear. This CDR3 spans 15 amino acids. V lost 3 bases, J lost 2 bases, and 17 bases lay in between. Germline V gene lookup returns CDR1 DFQATT and CDR2 SNEGSKA (reference sequence). CDR3 sequence (DNA): TGCAGTGCTAGCACCGCAGGCGGCCGAACCTACGAGCAGTACTTC. It is translated as CSASTAGGRTYEQYF.